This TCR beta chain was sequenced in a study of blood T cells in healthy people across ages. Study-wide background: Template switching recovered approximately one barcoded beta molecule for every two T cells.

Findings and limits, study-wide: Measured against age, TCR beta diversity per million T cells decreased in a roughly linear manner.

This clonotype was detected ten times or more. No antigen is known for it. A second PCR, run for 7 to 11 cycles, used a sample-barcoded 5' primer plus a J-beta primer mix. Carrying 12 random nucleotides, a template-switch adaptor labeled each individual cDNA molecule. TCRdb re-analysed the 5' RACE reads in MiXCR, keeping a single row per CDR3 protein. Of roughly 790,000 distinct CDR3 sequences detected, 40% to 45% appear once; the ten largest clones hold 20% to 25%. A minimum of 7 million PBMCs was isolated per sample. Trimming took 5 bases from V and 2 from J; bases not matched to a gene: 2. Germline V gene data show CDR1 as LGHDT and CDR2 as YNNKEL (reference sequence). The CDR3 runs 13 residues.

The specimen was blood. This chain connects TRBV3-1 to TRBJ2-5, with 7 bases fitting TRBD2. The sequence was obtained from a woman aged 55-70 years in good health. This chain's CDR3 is CASSGTTQETQYF. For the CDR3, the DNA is TGTGCCAGCAGCGGGACTACACAAGAGACCCAGTACTTC.